Sequencing of this T cell receptor beta chain was carried out in a study of monozygotic twins with inflammatory bowel disease. Notes on the study in general: None of the different T cell subtypes could be distinguished from one another.

The length of the CDR3 is 15 residues. Germline loops: CDR1 SGHAT, CDR2 FQNNGV. With eight separate reactions per sample, the authors made cDNA. TCRdb processed the 5' RACE reads again and assigns one entry to each CDR3 protein, with no DNA. The sample's table shows approximately 150,000 distinct CDR3 sequences. A remark on this clonotype: Its antigen remains unknown.

The chain is built from TRBV11-2 and TRBJ2-3; TCRdb outputs TRBD2, but without DNA this stays unchecked. The receptor was derived from a human donor with ulcerative colitis or Crohn's disease, or a healthy co-twin of an affected twin (not recorded which). The sample consisted of blood. This CDR3 reads CASSSSLAGVDTQYF.